This TCR beta chain came from a study of CD8+ T cells in alopecia areata. Study context: C3H/HeJ graft donors with spontaneous alopecia, aged roughly 6-12 months, supplied skin that was transplanted onto female C3H/HeJ mice aged about 6-11 weeks. Study-wide points: An increase in clonality over normal scalp was evident in lesional scalp, especially alopecia totalis/universalis.

Extracted RNA was reverse transcribed, and the resulting cDNA served as sequencing template. This table comes from immunoSEQ multiplex PCR, and its TCRdb copy is limited to in-frame clones, with some not included. The specimen has about 9,100 clones, none found just once. At least ten counts were recorded for this clone. Its antigen remains unknown. Gene labels here are mouse ones. The sequence runs out 4 residues before the end of the CDR3; the remainder is reconstructed from the germline J gene. Cutaneous lymph nodes were pooled and cells sorted by CD4, CD8alpha, NKG2D, NKG2ACE and more. The CDR3 sequence is 13 residues long. V lost 6 bases, J lost 1 base, and 8 bases lay in between. The germline V gene has CDR1 NNHDY and CDR2 SYVADS.

The receptor was isolated from a C3H/HeJ mouse with alopecia areata. This strain's MHC haplotype is H2-k. The J gene is TRBJ2-1, the V gene TRBV13-3; D is undetermined. Material for sequencing was CD8+ T cells sorted from a lymph node. The part of the CDR3 DNA that was read is TGTGCCAGCAAACAGACGAACTATGCT. The encoded protein is CASKQTNYA. The complete CDR3 sequence is CASKQTNYAEQFF.